This T cell receptor beta chain was captured by sequencing in a study of T cell responses to AZD1222 COVID-19 vaccine. Study results and limitations: Dominant CD4 TCR responses targeted spike regions 160-218 and 743-854. Among AZD1222 vaccinees, only six or seven were seropositive at baseline. Vaccination with two AZD1222 doses was followed by a rise in Spike-specific TCR breadth and depth. Donors were mostly white British, more females; clonal diversity possibly underestimated.

Of note for this clone: The antigen remains undetermined.

V shed 5 bases and J shed 4 bases, with 6 bases lying between them. The germline gives CDR1 SGHVS, CDR2 FQNEAQ. The CDR3 has 12 amino acids. Generated by immunoSEQ multiplex PCR, the TCRdb table keeps only in-frame clones and is missing some. This sample has 150,000 to 200,000 clones, with about 90% found just once. The rearrangement links TRBV7-8 to TRBJ2-1; D is ambiguous. This receptor was obtained from an adult who received the AZD1222 COVID-19 vaccine. This specimen consisted of peripheral blood, obtained 28 days after the second AZD1222 dose. The CDR3 is CASSPKYNEQFF. CDR3 sequence (DNA): TGTGCCAGCAGCCCGAAGTACAATGAGCAGTTCTTC.